This T cell receptor beta chain was obtained from a study of CD8+ T cells in alopecia areata. The treatment here: oral pan-JAK inhibitor, 5-10 mg twice daily. Germline values: CDR1 KGHSH, CDR2 LQKENI. Trimming took 3 bases from V and 7 from J; bases not matched to a gene: 5. This CDR3 contains 14 residues. Isolated RNA was reverse transcribed into cDNA used as the sequencing template. Assay used: immunoSEQ multiplex PCR; TCRdb lists only in-frame clones, some missing. The sample includes about 160,000 clones, around 71% seen only once; the top ten take approximately 0.91%. This clone occurred a few times. Its antigen is not known. General study results and limits: More clonal than normal scalp was lesional scalp, particularly alopecia totalis/universalis.

The sample here was CD4+ T cells sorted from blood, taken at week 4, from a patient treated with tofacitinib. V is TRBV18 and J is TRBJ1-4; 7 nucleotides line up with TRBD1. The receptor was derived from a human donor with alopecia areata. The CDR3 loop reads CASSPMGQSEKLFF. The CDR3 nucleotides read TGTGCCAGCTCACCGATGGGACAGAGTGAAAAACTGTTTTTT.